The clone carrying this T cell receptor beta chain was observed many times. This record comes from a study of Graves' ophthalmopathy and Graves' hyperthyroidism. RNA transcripts yielded amplified TCR beta CDR3 regions. Following a first-round RT-PCR that used HTBI primers, a second-round multiplex PCR was carried out. TCRdb used MiXCR to reprocess the multiplex PCR reads, holding one entry per CDR3 protein. Of around 600,000 distinct CDR3 sequences listed, over 40% are singletons. CDR3 length equals 14 residues. V was pared by 6 bases and J by 1 base, with 12 bases between. The V gene's germline CDR1 is ENHRY and CDR2 SYGVKD.

This receptor was identified in an adult man with Graves' ophthalmopathy. Material: peripheral blood. The rearrangement uses TRBV10-3 and TRBJ1-1; the D gene is possibly TRBD1 (5 bases). CDR3 sequence reads: CAISPSGGNTEAFF. CDR3 DNA: TGTGCCATCAGCCCCTCCGGGGGGAACACTGAAGCTTTCTTT.